One T cell receptor beta chain is described in this entry. Its matching antigen is unknown. Compared with germline, one end of the junction differs, possibly owing to a read error. Generated by immunoSEQ multiplex PCR, the TCRdb table keeps only in-frame clones and is missing some. Of about 21,000 clones detected, 70% to 75% appear once; the ten largest clones hold 20% to 25%. This sample was included in a study of CD4 T cells in relation to SARS-CoV-2 and coronaviruses. Across the study: Controls used an HIV-1 Nef peptide pool or no peptide. Crossreactive spike epitopes shared across donors were mapped to their HLA restriction.

CDR1 is LGHDT and CDR2 is YNNKEL in the germline V gene (reference sequence). The CDR3 length is 14 residues. Before the COVID-19 pandemic, during about 2011-2019, CD4+ T cells were taken from unexposed donors. After about 10 days of culture, CD4+ T cells were isolated. Study findings and constraints: SARS-CoV-2-driven expansion was significantly weaker in crossreactive than monoreactive clones.

Sample: CD4+ T cells from PBMCs, cultured in vitro. The genes are TRBV3-1 (or the pseudogene TRBV3-2) and TRBJ1-2; D call uncertain. This sequence was found in a human donor in good health. The CDR3 here is CASRNAHSIQSISF. CDR3 nucleotides: TGTGCCAGCAGGAACGCCCACTCAATACAGAGTATATCCTTC.